The clone carrying this T cell receptor beta chain has at least ten counts. Its matching antigen is unknown. This specimen comes from a study of T cells in Graves' hyperthyroidism and ophthalmopathy. Study context: Peripheral blood was collected at initial diagnosis, before any treatment.

General study points: Stable hyperthyroidism was told apart from ophthalmopathy by a model built on 13 V-J features.

Template material for amplifying TCR beta CDR3 regions consisted of RNA transcripts. The TCR CDR3 first-round RT-PCR relied on the HTBI primer set. TCRdb analysed the multiplex PCR reads with MiXCR anew, one entry per CDR3 protein. This table holds hundreds of thousands of distinct CDR3 sequences, about 15% found once. Subjects aged 18 to 65 presented with newly diagnosed hyperthyroidism of less than 2 months' duration. Used for diagnoses were clinical symptoms, serum thyroxine and TRAb, thyroid ultrasound and orbital computed tomography. The TCR originated in a woman in her twenties or thirties with Graves' hyperthyroidism. Sequenced: blood.

The CDR3 protein is CASSPSPGEGPETQYF. The CDR3 bases are TGTGCCAGCAGCCCGTCCCCGGGGGAGGGCCCGGAGACCCAGTACTTC. The gene calls are TRBV12-3 or TRBV12-4 and TRBJ2-5, with TRBD2 matching 7 bases. J lost 5 bases, V lost 6 bases, and 15 bases had no gene match. The CDR3 consists of 16 residues.